Below are 18 T cell receptor beta chains sequenced from a single sample in a study of molecular identifiers for immune sequencing clone quantification. One entry per CDR3 protein results from TCRdb running MiXCR on the PCR reads. The sample carries some 100,000 distinct CDR3 sequences, roughly a third recorded once. The sequencing sample was made of naive CD8+ T cells from blood, with Jurkat cell RNA spiked in. The sample's subset: FACS-sorted CD8+CD4-CCR7+CD45RA+ naive T cells. These receptors came from a human donor in good health. Some libraries in this study had Jurkat cell RNA spiked in.

Details on this clonotype: Being one base from a much bigger clone, this may be a read error. CDR3 DNA: TGTGCCAGCAGCCCCACCGGGACAGCCATCTCGGCGTTGTATTTT. Translating it yields CASSPTGTAISALYF. The chain employs TRBV7-2 and TRBJ2-3; 7 bases match TRBD1. The V gene's germline CDR1 is SGHTA and CDR2 FQGNSA. The V segment lost 5 bases and the J segment 14 bases; nucleotides outside the gene matches: 19. This CDR3 has 15 residues.

In its sample, this clonotype was seen many times. The chain has TRBV7-9 and TRBJ2-1; TRBD2 matches 7 bases. The CDR3 covers 16 residues. Germline CDR1 and CDR2: SEHNR and FQNEAQ (reference sequence). With 0 bases clipped from V and 3 bases from J, the junction kept 5 bases outside the gene matches. The CDR3 loop reads CASSLASPSGYNEQFF. CDR3 bases: TGTGCCAGCAGCTTAGCTTCCCCTAGCGGCTACAATGAGCAGTTCTTC.

This clonotype was detected only a few times. The rearrangement links TRBV9 to TRBJ2-7; TRBD2 matches 7 bases. With V trimmed by 7 bases and J by 2 bases, 6 bases remained unmatched. Germline assignment: CDR1 SGDLS and CDR2 YYNGEE. CDR3 size: 13 residues. The CDR3, as DNA: TGTGCCAGCTCTGGGGGGGACGCCTACGAGCAGTACTTC. Translated, it gives CASSGGDAYEQYF.

The rearrangement links TRBV2 to TRBJ2-5; D is perhaps TRBD2 (6 bases). The CDR3 sequence is 16 residues long. Between the trimmed V and J ends, which lost 4 bases and 2 bases, there was a span of 17 bases. CDR1 is SNHLY, CDR2 FYNNEI, per germline. CDR3 sequence reads: CASSAGPRGGQETQYF. As DNA, the CDR3 is TGTGCCAGCAGTGCGGGTCCAAGAGGAGGGCAAGAGACCCAGTACTTC.

This clonotype was seen a single time. The genes are TRBV12-3 or TRBV12-4 and TRBJ1-5; weak D call: TRBD1 (5 bases). This CDR3 has 14 residues. V lost 3 bases and J lost 6, with 12 bases in between. The CDR3 loop is CASSFRDGSQPQHF. CDR3 sequence (DNA): TGTGCCAGCAGTTTTAGGGACGGTTCTCAGCCCCAGCATTTT.

This clonotype was detected many times. V and J are TRBV9 and TRBJ2-7; D is ambiguous. V was pared by 4 bases and J by 3 bases, with 8 bases between. Per the germline V gene, CDR1 is SGDLS and CDR2 is YYNGEE. The CDR3 consists of 12 residues. In nucleotides, the CDR3 is TGTGCCAGCAGCCAGACCGGCTACGAGCAGTACTTC. Protein: CASSQTGYEQYF. The full variable domain, its missing parts supplied by reference TRBV9 and TRBJ2-7, is DSGVTQTPKHLITATGQRVTLRCSPRSGDLSVYWYQQSLDQGLQFLIQYYNGEERAKGNILERFSAQQFPDLHSELNLSSLELGDSALYFCASSQTGYEQYFGPGTRLTVT.

On this clonotype itself: Given the absence of the conserved phenylalanine or tryptophan at the CDR3 end, a read error is likely. The rearrangement joins TRBV5-1 to TRBJ2-1; no reliable D call. Trimming took off 2 bases at V and 1 base at J, with 10 bases between the two ends. The CDR3 extends over 15 amino acids. CDR1 and CDR2 from the germline V gene are SGHRS and YFSETQ. The CDR3 reads CASSFEEISYNEQFY. The CDR3 coding sequence is TGCGCCAGCAGCTTTGAGGAAATATCCTACAATGAGCAGTTCTAC.

The chain joins TRBV6-2 or TRBV6-3 to TRBJ2-7; 8 bases align to TRBD2. The CDR3 is 14 residues long. The germline V gene has CDR1 MNHEY and CDR2 SVGEGT. After removal of 8 bases from V and 7 bases from J, the junction contained 13 bases not matched to a gene. The CDR3 DNA sequence: TGTGCCAGCGAAACCCATCACAAGCGGGGGGAGCAGTACTTC. It codes for CASETHHKRGEQYF.

On this clonotype: A read error may be the cause here, since a much bigger clone is one base away. The chain recombines TRBV13 with TRBJ2-7; weak D call: TRBD2 (6 bases). The CDR3 loop spans 13 amino acids. CDR1 is PRHDT and CDR2 is FYEKMQ in the germline V gene (reference sequence). V dropped 5 bases and J dropped 0 bases, with 8 bases sitting between them. The CDR3 region has the DNA TGTGCCAGCAGCACCGGGAGCTCCTACGAGCAGTACTTC. It codes for CASSTGSSYEQYF. Full variable domain (outside the CDR3, taken from reference TRBV13 and TRBJ2-7): AAGVIQSPRHLIKEKRETATLKCYPIPRHDTVYWYQQGPGQDPQFLISFYEKMQSDKGSIPDRFSAQQFSDYHSELNMSSLELGDSALYFCASSTGSSYEQYFGPGTRLTVT.

The gene calls are TRBV27 and TRBJ2-1; TRBD2 aligns across 9 bases. The CDR3 consists of 15 residues. Germline V gene sequence: CDR1 MNHEY, CDR2 SMNVEV (reference sequence). V shed 3 bases, J shed 0 bases, and the junction held 0 bases outside the gene matches. CDR3 region: CASSLTSGSYNEQFF. For the CDR3, the DNA is TGTGCCAGCAGTTTGACTAGCGGCTCCTACAATGAGCAGTTCTTC.

V usage is TRBV9 and J usage is TRBJ2-3, with TRBD2 identical over 10 bases. Germline values: CDR1 SGDLS, CDR2 YYNGEE. This CDR3 has 16 residues. Germline trimming cut 0 bases from V and 1 base from J; bases unmatched to any gene: 2. The CDR3 sequence: CASSVDGTSGTDTQYF. The CDR3 nucleotides read TGTGCCAGCAGCGTAGACGGGACTAGCGGCACAGATACGCAGTATTTT.

This clonotype turned up a few times. The chain joins TRBV4-3 to TRBJ2-7; D remains unclear. This CDR3 comprises 13 residues. CDR1 is LGHNA and CDR2 is YSLEER in the germline V gene. Trimming took off 0 bases at V and 6 bases at J, with 9 bases between the two ends. This chain's CDR3 is CASSQDAASEQYF. CDR3 nucleotide sequence: TGCGCCAGCAGCCAAGATGCAGCCTCCGAGCAGTACTTC.

V is TRBV11-2 and J is TRBJ1-1, with D uncertain. Germline V lookup: CDR1 SGHAT, CDR2 FQNNGV. The CDR3 extends over 13 amino acids. V was shortened by 5 bases and J by 5 bases, with 12 bases between the two germline ends. The CDR3 bases are TGTGCCAGCAGCATAGCCGGGCGGACTGAAGCTTTCTTT. This codes for CASSIAGRTEAFF.

This sequence joins TRBV20-1 and TRBJ2-7; D ambiguous. Looked up from germline, CDR1 is DFQATT and CDR2 is SNEGSKA (reference sequence). V was cut by 1 base and J by 1 base, with 8 bases left in between. CDR3 length equals 13 residues. The CDR3 spells CSARVASSYEQYF. DNA for the CDR3: TGCAGTGCTAGAGTTGCCAGTTCCTACGAGCAGTACTTC.

There are many counts of this clonotype. CDR3 nucleotides: TGCAGCGTTGTACCCGGGGCCGACTATGGCTACACCTTC. Its protein product is CSVVPGADYGYTF. The chain links TRBV29-1 to TRBJ1-2; D is perhaps TRBD1 (5 bases). Germline CDR1 reads SQVTM; CDR2 reads ANQGSEA. Trimming removed 4 bases at V and 3 bases at J, with 12 bases between. The CDR3 contains 13 residues.

V gene TRBV12-3 or TRBV12-4 combines with J gene TRBJ2-7; the D is unclear. The CDR3 extends over 15 amino acids. Trimming pared 1 base from V and 1 base from J, leaving 11 bases between. CDR3 nucleotide sequence: TGTGCCAGCAGTTTAGGTCCACCGCCGTCCTACGAGCAGTACTTC. Translating it yields CASSLGPPPSYEQYF.

This clonotype was detected a few times. DNA for the CDR3: TGTGCCAGCAGTTCCGGCACCCACGAGCAGTACTTC. It is translated as CASSSGTHEQYF. The chain couples TRBV28 to TRBJ2-7, with D hard to call. CDR3 size: 12 residues. V shed 4 bases and J shed 5 bases, with 9 bases lying between them. The germline V gene has CDR1 MDHEN and CDR2 SYDVKM.

This clonotype appeared many times. This chain links TRBV27 with TRBJ2-2, with 7 bases fitting TRBD1. This CDR3 comprises 16 residues. V shed 5 bases, J shed 3 bases, and the junction held 9 bases outside the gene matches. The germline CDR1 and CDR2 sequences are MNHEY and SMNVEV (reference sequence). The DNA for the CDR3 is TGTGCCAGCAGTGGGGCGACAGGGCGCGACACCGGGGAGCTGTTTTTT. Its protein is CASSGATGRDTGELFF.